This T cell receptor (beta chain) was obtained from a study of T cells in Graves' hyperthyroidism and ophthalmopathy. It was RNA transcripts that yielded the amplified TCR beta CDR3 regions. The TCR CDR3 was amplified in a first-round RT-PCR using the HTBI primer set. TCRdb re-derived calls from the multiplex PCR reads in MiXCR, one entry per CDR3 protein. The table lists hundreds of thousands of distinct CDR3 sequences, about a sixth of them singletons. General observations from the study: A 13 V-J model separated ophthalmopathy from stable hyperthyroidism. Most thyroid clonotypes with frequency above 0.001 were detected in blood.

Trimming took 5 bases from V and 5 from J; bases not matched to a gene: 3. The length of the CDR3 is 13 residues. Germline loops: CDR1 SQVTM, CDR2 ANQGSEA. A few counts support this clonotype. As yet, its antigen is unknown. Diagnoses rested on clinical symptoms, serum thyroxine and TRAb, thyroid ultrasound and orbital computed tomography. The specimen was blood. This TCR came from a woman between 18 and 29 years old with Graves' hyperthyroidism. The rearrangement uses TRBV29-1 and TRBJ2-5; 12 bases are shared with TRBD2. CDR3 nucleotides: TGCAGCGTTTATGGACTAGCGGGGGAGACCCAGTACTTC. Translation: CSVYGLAGETQYF.